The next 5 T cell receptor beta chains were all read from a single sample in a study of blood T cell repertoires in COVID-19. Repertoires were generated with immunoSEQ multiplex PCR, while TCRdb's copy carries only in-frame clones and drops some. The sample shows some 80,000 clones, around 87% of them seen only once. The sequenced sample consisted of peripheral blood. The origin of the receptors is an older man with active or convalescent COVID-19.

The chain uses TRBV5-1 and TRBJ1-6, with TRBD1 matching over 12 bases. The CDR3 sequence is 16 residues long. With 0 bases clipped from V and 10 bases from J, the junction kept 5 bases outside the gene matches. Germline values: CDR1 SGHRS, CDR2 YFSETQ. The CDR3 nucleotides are TGCGCCAGCAGCTTGGAGGGACAGGGGGCCCGGTCACCCCTCCACTTT. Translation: CASSLEGQGARSPLHF.

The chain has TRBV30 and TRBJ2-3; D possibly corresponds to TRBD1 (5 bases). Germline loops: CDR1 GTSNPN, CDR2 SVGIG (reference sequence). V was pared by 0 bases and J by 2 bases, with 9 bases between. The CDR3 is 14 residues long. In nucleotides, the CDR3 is TGTGCCTGGAGTGTACAGGTAGACACAGATACGCAGTATTTT. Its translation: CAWSVQVDTDTQYF. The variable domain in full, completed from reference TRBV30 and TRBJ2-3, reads SQTIHQWPATLVQPVGSPLSLECTVEGTSNPNLYWYRQAAGRGLQLLFYSVGIGQISSEVPQNLSASRPQDRQFILSSKKLLLSDSGFYLCAWSVQVDTDTQYFGPGTRLTVL.

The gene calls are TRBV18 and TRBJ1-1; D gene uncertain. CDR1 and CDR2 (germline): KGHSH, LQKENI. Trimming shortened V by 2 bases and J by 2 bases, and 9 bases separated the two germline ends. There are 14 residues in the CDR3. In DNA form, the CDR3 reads TGTGCCAGCTCACCAAGGGAGAAAAACACTGAAGCTTTCTTT. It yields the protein CASSPREKNTEAFF.

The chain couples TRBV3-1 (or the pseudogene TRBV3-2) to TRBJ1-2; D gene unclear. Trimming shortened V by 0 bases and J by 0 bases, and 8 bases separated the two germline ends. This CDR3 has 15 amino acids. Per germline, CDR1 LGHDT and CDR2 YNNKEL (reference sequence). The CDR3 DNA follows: TGTGCCAGCAGCCAAGATTTACAGCCTAACTATGGCTACACCTTC. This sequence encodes CASSQDLQPNYGYTF.

The CDR3 sequence: CASRQSGETQYF. In DNA, the CDR3 is TGTGCCAGTAGACAGTCGGGGGAGACCCAGTACTTC. The chain uses TRBV19 and TRBJ2-5, with a weak D call TRBD2 (5 bases). Germline CDR1 and CDR2: LNHDA and SQIVND (reference sequence). The ends were cut back, 6 bases at V and 5 bases at J, with 10 bases in the middle. The CDR3 is 12 amino acids. The full variable domain, rest sourced from reference TRBV19 and TRBJ2-5, is DGGITQSPKYLFRKEGQNVTLSCEQNLNHDAMYWYRQDPGQGLRLIYYSQIVNDFQKGDIAEGYSVSREKKESFPLTVTSAQKNPTAFYLCASRQSGETQYFGPGTRLLVL.